The 18 T cell receptor beta chains below come from one sample, sequenced in a study of shared clonotypes between healthy human individuals. Profiling relied on immunoSEQ multiplex PCR, and the TCRdb table lists in-frame clones only, not all of them. The data contain about 480,000 clones, 60% to 80% of them singletons. Sequencing input: PBMCs. Receptor source: a woman aged 40-49 years in good health. Some clones in this sample may be carry-over from other donors' samples.

V is TRBV6-5 and J is TRBJ2-7, with TRBD1 identical over 7 bases. The CDR3 runs 15 residues. The V gene's germline CDR1 is MNHEY and CDR2 SVGAGI. After removal of 4 bases from V and 2 bases from J, the junction contained 8 bases not matched to a gene. CDR3 in DNA: TGTGCCAGCAGTTCCGAGGGGACAGCCACCTACGAGCAGTACTTC. Translating gives CASSSEGTATYEQYF.

Comment on this clone: As the CDR3 is not closed by the conserved phenylalanine or tryptophan, this likely results from a read error. This chain connects TRBV28 to TRBJ2-7, with D unresolved. V lost 2 bases to trimming and J lost 4 bases, with 18 bases between them. The germline V gene has CDR1 MDHEN and CDR2 SYDVKM. The CDR3 runs to 16 residues. The CDR3 spells CASSLPSAAPTYEQYL. The CDR3 DNA reads TGTGCCAGCAGTTTACCTTCGGCGGCACCTACTTACGAGCAGTACCTC.

Of note for this clone: Other DNA sequences of this sample code for an identical CDR3. The chain couples TRBV27 to TRBJ1-5; no reliable D call. CDR3 length: 12 amino acids. Trimming stripped 1 base from V and 7 bases from J, with 5 bases between. Germline V lookup: CDR1 MNHEY, CDR2 SMNVEV (reference sequence). The CDR3 region has the DNA TGTGCCAGCAGTTTATATGGGCAGCCCCAGCATTTT. Encoded protein: CASSLYGQPQHF.

Only one count was recorded for this clone. The rearrangement joins TRBV5-6 to TRBJ2-7; TRBD1 agrees at 8 bases. V lost 0 bases and J lost 6; bases outside the gene matches: 14. Germline lookup yields CDR1 SGHDT and CDR2 YYEEEE. The CDR3 extends over 17 amino acids. DNA for the CDR3: TGTGCCAGCAGCTTGGGACGCAGGGGGCTAATCAATGTCGAGCAGTACTTC. Protein product: CASSLGRRGLINVEQYF.

The chain employs TRBV5-4 and TRBJ2-2; 15 bases line up with TRBD2. V was pared by 3 bases and J by 3 bases, with 6 bases of the junction left unmatched. Per the germline V gene, CDR1 is SGHNT and CDR2 is YYREEE (reference sequence). The CDR3 totals 18 residues. Written as DNA, the CDR3 is TGTGCCAGCAGCTACGGACTAGCGGGAGGGGATTACACCGGGGAGCTGTTTTTT. Its translation: CASSYGLAGGDYTGELFF.

The V call is TRBV29-1, the J call TRBJ1-4; D gene uncertain. The germline gives CDR1 SQVTM, CDR2 ANQGSEA. The CDR3 has 15 amino acids. Deletions cut 0 bases from V and 0 bases from J, with 8 bases between. CDR3 loop: CSVEDTGATNEKLFF. In DNA form, the CDR3 reads TGCAGCGTTGAAGATACCGGGGCAACTAATGAAAAACTGTTTTTT.

The genes are TRBV4-1 and TRBJ2-7, with D hard to call. Deletions cut 0 bases from V and 0 bases from J, with 15 bases between. Germline V lookup: CDR1 MGHRA, CDR2 YSYEKL. This CDR3 is 17 amino acids long. The CDR3 coding sequence is TGCGCCAGCAGCCAAGAGTTCGAGACTCGTCCCTCCTACGAGCAGTACTTC. The encoded protein is CASSQEFETRPSYEQYF.

V and J are TRBV7-3 and TRBJ2-6; D call uncertain. The V end lost 3 bases, the J end lost 0 bases, and 12 bases lay between the germline ends. CDR3 length equals 17 residues. Germline CDR1 SGHTA, CDR2 FQGTGA. The CDR3 nucleotides are TGTGCCAGCAGCTTTGGCGCTCCAACCTCTGGGGCCAACGTCCTGACTTTC. This codes for CASSFGAPTSGANVLTF.

The chain recombines TRBV9 with TRBJ1-5; D perhaps matches TRBD1 (6 bases). Trimming took off 3 bases at V and 9 bases at J, with 13 bases between the two ends. In germline, CDR1 is SGDLS, CDR2 YYNGEE. The CDR3 covers 13 residues. Here the CDR3 reads CASSEGDGRPQHF. The CDR3 DNA follows: TGTGCCAGCAGCGAGGGGGACGGGCGGCCCCAGCATTTT.

This sequence joins TRBV9 and TRBJ1-1; 7 bases match TRBD1. V lost 3 bases to trimming and J lost 7 bases; unmatched junction nucleotides: 0. Germline V lookup: CDR1 SGDLS, CDR2 YYNGEE. The CDR3 loop spans 11 amino acids. CDR3 coding DNA: TGTGCCAGCAGCGGGGACAGTGAAGCTTTCTTT. Amino acids: CASSGDSEAFF.

The V call is TRBV9, the J call TRBJ2-5; D unresolved. Germline lookup yields CDR1 SGDLS and CDR2 YYNGEE. The CDR3 extends over 13 amino acids. V was clipped by 1 base and J by 3 bases, with 7 bases between them. The CDR3 protein is CASSVYGEETQYF. The CDR3 DNA follows: TGTGCCAGCAGCGTATATGGGGAAGAGACCCAGTACTTC.

The chain carries TRBV6-6 and TRBJ2-3; D gene uncertain. Germline V CDR1 and CDR2: MNHNY, SVGAGI (reference sequence). There are 13 residues in the CDR3. With 5 bases removed from V and 3 bases from J, the gap between germline ends came to 9 bases. CDR3 nucleotide sequence: TGTGCCAGCAGTCCCCCAGGTACAGATACGCAGTATTTT. Amino acids: CASSPPGTDTQYF.

Details on this clone: Other DNA sequences of this sample code for an identical CDR3. The V call is TRBV20-1, the J call TRBJ1-2; D unclear. This CDR3 has 11 residues. V lost 3 bases to trimming and J lost 0 bases, with 2 bases between them. Germline loops: CDR1 DFQATT, CDR2 SNEGSKA (reference sequence). Here the CDR3 reads CSASPNYGYTF. In nucleotides, the CDR3 is TGCAGTGCTAGTCCTAACTATGGCTACACCTTC.

The chain is built from TRBV19 and TRBJ2-1; possibly TRBD1 for D (6 bases). This CDR3 is 15 amino acids long. CDR1 LNHDA and CDR2 SQIVND come from the germline V gene (reference sequence). V lost 7 bases and J 2 bases, leaving 15 bases between the germline ends. CDR3 loop: CASIGDRPPYNEQFF. The CDR3 DNA reads TGTGCCAGTATCGGAGACAGGCCCCCCTACAATGAGCAGTTCTTC.

V gene TRBV2 combines with J gene TRBJ2-7, with D perhaps assigned TRBD1 or TRBD2 (5 bases each). From germline, CDR1 is SNHLY and CDR2 FYNNEI. There are 14 residues in the CDR3. The V end was cut by 3 bases, the J end by 4 bases, with 13 bases between. The CDR3 spells CASSDPQGAYEQYF. The CDR3 region has the DNA TGTGCCAGCAGTGACCCCCAGGGAGCATACGAGCAGTACTTC. Based on the CDR3 plus reference TRBV2 and TRBJ2-7, the full variable domain is EPEVTQTPSHQVTQMGQEVILRCVPISNHLYFYWYRQILGQKVEFLVSFYNNEISEKSEIFDDQFSVERPDGSNFTLKIRSTKLEDSAMYFCASSDPQGAYEQYFGPGTRLTVT.

This clone was counted between two and nine times. The chain uses TRBV5-1 and TRBJ2-2; 7 nucleotides match TRBD2. Germline V lookup: CDR1 SGHRS, CDR2 YFSETQ. This CDR3 region has 14 residues. Trimming removed 0 bases from V and 7 bases from J; junction bases left unmatched: 3. The CDR3 region has the DNA TGCGCCAGCAGCTTGGGACTAGCAGGCGGGGAGCTGTTTTTT. This translates into CASSLGLAGGELFF.

This clone was seen a few times. The chain uses TRBV5-6 and TRBJ1-1; possibly TRBD1 for D (5 bases). The CDR3 extends over 12 amino acids. V was cut by 4 bases and J by 10 bases, with 14 bases left in between. CDR1 and CDR2 (germline): SGHDT, YYEEEE. The chain's CDR3 is CASSIQGSGAFF. In DNA form, the CDR3 reads TGTGCCAGCAGCATTCAGGGTTCGGGAGCTTTCTTT.

This clone was recorded a few times. The V call is TRBV7-2, the J call TRBJ1-3; 7 bases are a match to TRBD1. The CDR3 is 17 residues long. Germline CDR1 and CDR2: SGHTA and FQGNSA. After removal of 3 bases from V and 0 bases from J, the junction contained 8 bases not matched to a gene. CDR3 nucleotides: TGTGCCAGCAGCTTGGGGCAGGGGGGATACTCTGGAAACACCATATATTTT. This encodes CASSLGQGGYSGNTIYF.